Each of the 9 T cell receptor beta chains below was sequenced from the same sample in a study of blood T cell repertoires in COVID-19. Sequencing used immunoSEQ multiplex PCR; TCRdb keeps in-frame clones, though not all of them. The sample records more than 200,000 clones, 80% to 90% being singletons. Specimen: PBMCs or T cells enriched from blood (not recorded which). These receptors all come from a man aged 30 to 39 in a cohort exposed to, infected with or recovered from COVID-19 (not recorded which).

The rearrangement uses TRBV5-1 and TRBJ2-7, with 14 nucleotides matching TRBD2. CDR3 length: 18 residues. Per germline, CDR1 SGHRS and CDR2 YFSETQ. V trimming: 0 bases; J trimming: 2 bases; junction bases outside the gene matches: 7. Here the CDR3 reads CASSLGDTGLAGAYEQYF. CDR3 bases: TGCGCCAGCAGCTTGGGAGATACGGGACTAGCGGGAGCCTACGAGCAGTACTTC.

This clone was recorded once. J is TRBJ1-6 and V is TRBV6-5; possible D gene TRBD1, 5 bases. Germline CDR1 and CDR2: MNHEY and SVGAGI. This CDR3 has 16 amino acids. Trimming left V 0 bases short and J 7 bases short, with 13 bases between. For the CDR3, the DNA is TGTGCCAGCAGTTACTCTTTCGGGGGTAACAATTCACCCCTCCACTTT. It translates to CASSYSFGGNNSPLHF.

V gene TRBV5-1 combines with J gene TRBJ1-2; tentatively, D is TRBD1 (5 bases). The CDR3 contains 14 residues. The V gene lost 2 bases and the J gene lost 9 bases, with 17 bases spanning the gap. Germline V gene data show CDR1 as SGHRS and CDR2 as YFSETQ. The CDR3 region has the DNA TGCGCCAGCAGCTTAGGAGGAGGGGCGGATCGCTACACCTTC. Protein sequence: CASSLGGGADRYTF.

The gene calls are TRBV11-3 and TRBJ2-7; possibly TRBD2 for D (6 bases). CDR3 length: 15 amino acids. V lost 8 bases and J lost 3, with 20 bases in between. CDR1 is SGHNT, CDR2 YENEEA, per germline. CDR3 in DNA: TGTGCCAGCCCCCACTCGGCGACTAGATTCTACGAGCAGTACTTC. This gives the protein CASPHSATRFYEQYF.

CDR3 DNA sequence: TGTGCCAGCAGTTCGACTAGCGCGCAAGAGACCCAGTACTTC. This codes for CASSSTSAQETQYF. The rearrangement uses TRBV2 and TRBJ2-5; 8 bases are a match to TRBD2. This CDR3 is 14 amino acids long. Germline V gene lookup returns CDR1 SNHLY and CDR2 FYNNEI. The trim removed 5 bases at V and 2 bases at J, leaving 4 bases unmatched.

The chain couples TRBV19 to TRBJ1-4; D gene unclear. V lost 7 bases to trimming and J lost 8 bases, with 8 bases between them. The CDR3 covers 11 residues. Germline V gene data show CDR1 as LNHDA and CDR2 as SQIVND (reference sequence). The CDR3 is CASKFSEKLFF. The CDR3 DNA is TGTGCCAGTAAATTTAGCGAAAAACTGTTTTTT.

This clone appeared once. As DNA, the CDR3 is TGCAGTGCTAGAGATTCGTCACCCCTCCACTTT. Translated, it gives CSARDSSPLHF. The rearrangement joins TRBV20-1 to TRBJ1-6; D unresolved. The germline gives CDR1 DFQATT, CDR2 SNEGSKA (reference sequence). Trimming took 0 bases from V and 10 from J, leaving 4 bases between them. The CDR3 has 11 residues.

The rearrangement joins TRBV19 to TRBJ2-7; TRBD2 might be the D (6 bases). V was shortened by 1 base and J by 3 bases, with 13 bases between the two germline ends. The germline V gene encodes CDR1 LNHDA and CDR2 SQIVND (reference sequence). The CDR3 runs 15 residues. CDR3: CASSIAGAAHYEQYF. CDR3 coding DNA: TGTGCCAGTAGTATAGCGGGAGCGGCGCACTACGAGCAGTACTTC.

The chain couples TRBV27 to TRBJ1-1, with 8 nucleotides matching TRBD1. Looked up from germline, CDR1 is MNHEY and CDR2 is SMNVEV (reference sequence). Losses at the gene ends were 8 bases for V and 6 bases for J; bases not matched to a gene: 14. This CDR3 comprises 15 residues. The CDR3, as DNA: TGTGCCAGCGGATACACCGGGACAGGCGACGCTGAAGCTTTCTTT. Encoded protein: CASGYTGTGDAEAFF.